The entry below gives a single TCR beta chain sequence along with its context. Its antigen is currently unknown. This entry is derived from a study of T cells in localized non-small cell lung cancer. The J segment lost 9 bases and the V segment lost 4 bases, leaving 9 bases of the junction unmatched. This CDR3 contains 16 residues. Germline lookup yields CDR1 SGHNT and CDR2 YENEEA. General observations from the study: A raised T cell density in blood coincided with lengthier overall survival. Of the tissues analyzed, uninvolved adjacent lung showed maximal T cell clonality, greater than tumor. Adjacent lung held a median around 56 of the top 100 tumor clones.

Measured with immunoSEQ multiplex PCR; TCRdb has only the in-frame clones, and not every one. The sample lists 4,500 to 5,000 clones, 25% to 35% occurring once. J is TRBJ2-1 and V is TRBV11-3, with 13 bases lining up with TRBD2. The sample here was lung tumor tissue, taken before any cancer treatment. This receptor was taken from a man aged 40 to 75 with stage III squamous cell lung carcinoma. The CDR3 loop reads CASSSTTSGGIGEQFF. The CDR3, as DNA: TGTGCCAGCAGCTCGACGACTAGCGGGGGGATCGGTGAGCAGTTCTTC.